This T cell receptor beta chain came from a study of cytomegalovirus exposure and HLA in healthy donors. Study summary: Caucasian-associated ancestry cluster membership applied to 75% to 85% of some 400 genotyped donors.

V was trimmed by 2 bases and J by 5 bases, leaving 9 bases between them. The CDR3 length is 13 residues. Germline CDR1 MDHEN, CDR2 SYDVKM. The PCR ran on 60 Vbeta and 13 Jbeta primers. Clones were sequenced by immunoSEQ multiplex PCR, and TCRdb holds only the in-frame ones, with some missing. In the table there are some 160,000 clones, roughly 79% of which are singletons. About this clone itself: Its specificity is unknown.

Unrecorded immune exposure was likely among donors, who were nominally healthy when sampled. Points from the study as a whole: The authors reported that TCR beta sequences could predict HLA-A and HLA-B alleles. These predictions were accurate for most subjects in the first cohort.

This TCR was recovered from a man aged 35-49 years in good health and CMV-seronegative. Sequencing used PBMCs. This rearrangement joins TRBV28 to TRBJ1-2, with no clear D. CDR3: CASSLGVSYGYTF. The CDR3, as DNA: TGTGCCAGCAGTTTAGGTGTCAGTTATGGCTACACCTTC.